These 29 T cell receptor beta chains came from one sample sequenced in a study of T-cell reconstitution after alpha-beta-depleted transplantation in children. The TCRbeta library incorporated unique molecular identifiers. TCRdb called the PCR reads again in MiXCR, with one record for every CDR3 protein. The sample records about 340,000 distinct CDR3 sequences, 10% being singletons. The specimen comprised PBMCs from the stem cell graft donor, sampled from the stem cell graft. The source of these receptors is a human donor who donated a stem cell graft to a child with acute lymphoblastic leukemia.

This chain connects TRBV27 to TRBJ1-3; 9 nucleotides align to TRBD1. The J segment lost 0 bases and the V segment lost 8 bases, leaving 11 bases of the junction unmatched. This CDR3 has 17 amino acids. Germline V gene sequence: CDR1 MNHEY, CDR2 SMNVEV (reference sequence). The CDR3 DNA reads TGTGCCAGCGTAGGGGACAGGGTTCTCCCCTCTGGAAACACCATATATTTT. It yields the protein CASVGDRVLPSGNTIYF.

This clonotype was observed many times. The genes are TRBV12-3 or TRBV12-4 and TRBJ2-7; TRBD2 matches at 13 bases. V shed 2 bases and J 2 bases; nucleotides not matched to a gene: 6. This CDR3 comprises 17 residues. This CDR3 is CASSLPPTSGRAYEQYF. For the CDR3, the DNA is TGTGCCAGCAGTTTACCCCCCACTAGCGGGAGGGCCTACGAGCAGTACTTC.

The rearrangement links TRBV4-1 to TRBJ1-1; D is undetermined. This CDR3 has 15 residues. Trimming removed 1 base from V and 3 bases from J, with 12 bases in between. The germline V gene encodes CDR1 MGHRA and CDR2 YSYEKL. CDR3 nucleotide sequence: TGCGCCAGCAGCCAAGTTCGGGTTGGTGACACTGAAGCTTTCTTT. This codes for CASSQVRVGDTEAFF.

This clonotype was recorded a few times. This chain joins TRBV11-3 and TRBJ2-1; D possibly corresponds to TRBD2 (5 bases). In germline, CDR1 is SGHNT, CDR2 YENEEA. The CDR3 contains 13 residues. Trimming took off 6 bases at V and 10 bases at J, with 16 bases between the two ends. The CDR3 loop is CASSPDFRSEQFF. For the CDR3, the DNA is TGTGCCAGCAGTCCGGACTTCCGCAGCGAGCAGTTCTTC.

This sequence joins TRBV20-1 and TRBJ2-2; D is uncertain. The germline V gene has CDR1 DFQATT and CDR2 SNEGSKA (reference sequence). The CDR3 is 13 amino acids. The germline V and J ends were trimmed by 1 base and 4 bases, with 7 bases remaining between them. CDR3 sequence: CSARGAATGELFF. The CDR3 bases are TGCAGTGCTAGAGGTGCGGCCACCGGGGAGCTGTTTTTT.

The rearrangement uses TRBV9 and TRBJ2-1; D remains unclear. Germline CDR1 reads SGDLS; CDR2 reads YYNGEE. Trimming removed 1 base from V and 0 bases from J, with 8 bases in between. CDR3 size: 15 residues. The DNA of the CDR3 is TGTGCCAGCAGCGTATCCGGTGGCTCCTACAATGAGCAGTTCTTC. Protein sequence: CASSVSGGSYNEQFF.

V gene TRBV12-3 or TRBV12-4 combines with J gene TRBJ1-4; D remains ambiguous. Trimming shortened V by 3 bases and J by 7 bases, and 9 bases separated the two germline ends. CDR3 length: 13 amino acids. The CDR3 DNA follows: TGTGCCAGCAGTTTTGGCAGACGTGAAAAACTGTTTTTT. Amino acid sequence: CASSFGRREKLFF.

This clonotype appeared a few times. The rearrangement joins TRBV14 to TRBJ2-2; D is possibly TRBD1 (5 bases). Germline V gives CDR1 SGHDN, CDR2 FVKESK. CDR3 length equals 15 residues. V was trimmed by 3 bases and J by 5 bases, leaving 13 bases between them. CDR3 sequence (DNA): TGTGCCAGCAGCCAGTGGACACCCAGGACCGGGGAGCTGTTTTTT. It translates to CASSQWTPRTGELFF. Drawing the rest from reference TRBV14 and TRBJ2-2, the complete variable domain is EAGVTQFPSHSVIEKGQTVTLRCDPISGHDNLYWYRRVMGKEIKFLLHFVKESKQDESGMPNNRFLAERTGGTYSTLKVQPAELEDSGVYFCASSQWTPRTGELFFGEGSRLTVL.

This clonotype occurred many times. The chain carries TRBV9 and TRBJ2-3; D is perhaps TRBD1 (5 bases). From germline, CDR1 is SGDLS and CDR2 YYNGEE. V was cut by 2 bases and J by 3 bases, with 10 bases left in between. The CDR3 runs to 14 residues. CDR3 nucleotide sequence: TGTGCCAGCAGCGTGGCAGGGAAGACAGATACGCAGTATTTT. It encodes CASSVAGKTDTQYF.

This clonotype was detected a few times. The V gene is TRBV7-9, the J gene TRBJ1-6; 8 bases fit TRBD1. The CDR3 spans 17 residues. V shed 6 bases, J shed 0 bases, and the junction held 7 bases outside the gene matches. Per germline, CDR1 SEHNR and CDR2 FQNEAQ (reference sequence). The CDR3 DNA sequence: TGTGCCAGCAGTGCCAGGGGGCTTGGCTCCTATAATTCACCCCTCCACTTT. This codes for CASSARGLGSYNSPLHF.

This rearrangement joins TRBV6-6 to TRBJ2-5; D remains ambiguous. CDR1 and CDR2 from the germline V gene are MNHNY and SVGAGI (reference sequence). The CDR3 runs to 13 residues. The V and J ends lost 2 bases and 0 bases respectively, with 4 bases between them. CDR3 sequence reads: CASSYRDQETQYF. CDR3 DNA: TGTGCCAGCAGTTACCGGGACCAAGAGACCCAGTACTTC.

This clonotype has a count of ten or more. The chain employs TRBV7-9 and TRBJ2-1; D unresolved. CDR3 length equals 13 residues. Trimming cost V 6 bases and J 5 bases, with 11 bases left between them. Germline CDR1 and CDR2: SEHNR and FQNEAQ (reference sequence). The CDR3 loop reads CASSSAYHNEQFF. CDR3 DNA sequence: TGTGCCAGCAGTTCTGCGTATCACAATGAGCAGTTCTTC.

This clonotype has just a few counts. V gene TRBV4-1 combines with J gene TRBJ2-5, with 7 bases matching TRBD1. There are 15 residues in the CDR3. CDR1 and CDR2 from the germline V gene are MGHRA and YSYEKL. V dropped 4 bases and J dropped 0; count of bases not matched to a gene: 5. For the CDR3, the DNA is TGCGCCAGCAGCCGGATCGGACAGGACCAAGAGACCCAGTACTTC. It specifies CASSRIGQDQETQYF.

The sample holds a few counts of this clonotype. This chain links TRBV25-1 with TRBJ2-7; D is undetermined. V lost 7 bases and J 1 base, leaving 11 bases between the germline ends. There are 13 residues in the CDR3. Germline lookup yields CDR1 MGHDK and CDR2 SYGVNS. CDR3 amino acids: CASIPRDSYEQYF. The CDR3 region has the DNA TGTGCCAGCATCCCCCGAGATTCCTACGAGCAGTACTTC.

This clonotype was recorded a few times. This sequence joins TRBV6-5 and TRBJ1-1; D not certain. V was pared by 3 bases and J by 2 bases, with 10 bases between. The CDR3 sequence is 14 residues long. From germline, CDR1 is MNHEY and CDR2 SVGAGI. The chain's CDR3 is CASSYIPGNTEAFF. The CDR3, as DNA: TGTGCCAGCAGTTATATTCCGGGAAACACTGAAGCTTTCTTT.

This clonotype was seen only a few times. The rearrangement joins TRBV10-3 to TRBJ2-3; D is possibly TRBD2 (6 bases). Germline V gene lookup returns CDR1 ENHRY and CDR2 SYGVKD. Trimming stripped 0 bases from V and 4 bases from J, with 8 bases between. The CDR3 extends over 14 amino acids. CDR3 residues: CAISESERADTQYF. The CDR3, as DNA: TGTGCCATCAGTGAGTCGGAGCGGGCAGATACGCAGTATTTT.

This rearrangement joins TRBV25-1 to TRBJ2-7; TRBD2 is a possible D gene (5 bases). Trimming left V 6 bases short and J 4 bases short, with 7 bases between. The V gene's germline CDR1 is MGHDK and CDR2 SYGVNS. This CDR3 has 11 amino acids. This CDR3 reads CASSREYEQYF. In nucleotides, the CDR3 is TGTGCCAGCAGCCGGGAATACGAGCAGTACTTC.

This clonotype was observed a few times. The chain combines TRBV14 with TRBJ2-7, with 10 bases fitting TRBD2. This CDR3 is built from 17 residues. V was pared by 0 bases and J by 2 bases, with 7 bases of the junction left unmatched. Looked up from germline, CDR1 is SGHDN and CDR2 is FVKESK. CDR3 sequence reads: CASSQDLGAGGTYEQYF. The CDR3 region has the DNA TGTGCCAGCAGCCAAGATCTCGGAGCGGGAGGGACCTACGAGCAGTACTTC.

This clonotype appeared a few times. The V gene is TRBV12-3 or TRBV12-4, the J gene TRBJ2-5; D unclear. The CDR3 extends over 13 amino acids. V was pared by 2 bases and J by 2 bases, with 6 bases between. The CDR3 DNA sequence: TGTGCCAGCAGTTTAAACCAACAAGAGACCCAGTACTTC. It encodes CASSLNQQETQYF.

This clonotype was counted a few times. This rearrangement joins TRBV9 to TRBJ2-1; 8 nucleotides line up with TRBD2. The ends lost 3 bases at V and 2 bases at J; junction bases unmatched: 13. The CDR3 sequence is 18 residues long. The V gene's germline CDR1 is SGDLS and CDR2 YYNGEE. DNA for the CDR3: TGTGCCAGCAGCGCAGAGGTAGCGGGAACGTTTCCCTACAATGAGCAGTTCTTC. Its translation: CASSAEVAGTFPYNEQFF.

This clonotype was found a few times. The gene calls are TRBV7-3 and TRBJ2-7; 7 nucleotides align to TRBD1. Germline values: CDR1 SGHTA, CDR2 FQGTGA. Germline trimming cut 1 base from V and 5 bases from J; bases unmatched to any gene: 2. CDR3 length equals 13 residues. The DNA for the CDR3 is TGTGCCAGCAGCTTAAGAGGGGGCGACGAGCAGTACTTC. Protein sequence: CASSLRGGDEQYF.

The table lists this clonotype with a few counts. The rearrangement uses TRBV5-5 and TRBJ2-5, with D maybe TRBD1 (7 bases). Germline assignment: CDR1 SGHKS and CDR2 YYEKEE (reference sequence). Trimming cost V 0 bases and J 2 bases, with 14 bases left between them. The CDR3 loop spans 16 amino acids. The CDR3 nucleotides read TGTGCCAGCAGCTTGGTCGCAGGGGGGAATCAAGAGACCCAGTACTTC. Its protein product is CASSLVAGGNQETQYF.

The chain joins TRBV4-1 to TRBJ2-7, with unresolved D. Germline CDR1 MGHRA, CDR2 YSYEKL. The CDR3 has 15 residues. The V gene lost 0 bases and the J gene lost 1 base, with 10 bases spanning the gap. CDR3 in amino acids: CASSQDRWGSYEQYF. The CDR3 nucleotides are TGCGCCAGCAGCCAAGATCGGTGGGGATCCTACGAGCAGTACTTC.

The chain employs TRBV7-2 and TRBJ2-7; D is uncertain. Trimming took 4 bases from V and 0 from J, leaving 16 bases between them. The V gene's germline CDR1 is SGHTA and CDR2 FQGNSA. The CDR3 runs to 16 residues. CDR3 coding DNA: TGTGCCAGCAGCTGGCGGACCCTAGACCCCTCCTACGAGCAGTACTTC. Its translation is CASSWRTLDPSYEQYF.

The chain combines TRBV12-3 or TRBV12-4 with TRBJ1-2; the match to TRBD1 covers 9 bases. The V segment lost 7 bases and the J segment 5 bases; nucleotides outside the gene matches: 5. The CDR3 extends over 13 amino acids. CDR3 DNA: TGTGCCAGCACCCGGGACAGGGTATATGGCTACACCTTC. Its translation: CASTRDRVYGYTF.

This chain links TRBV4-3 with TRBJ2-1, with 9 bases lining up with TRBD2. With 4 bases clipped from V and 3 bases from J, the junction kept 19 bases outside the gene matches. Looked up from germline, CDR1 is LGHNA and CDR2 is YSLEER. CDR3 length equals 20 residues. The CDR3 region is CASSPEPQRAGTSSYNEQFF. CDR3 in DNA: TGCGCCAGCAGCCCTGAACCCCAAAGAGCCGGGACTAGCAGCTACAATGAGCAGTTCTTC.

V gene TRBV2 combines with J gene TRBJ2-5; 11 bases match TRBD2. Germline V CDR1 and CDR2: SNHLY, FYNNEI. With 0 bases clipped from V and 4 bases from J, the junction kept 10 bases outside the gene matches. CDR3 length equals 18 residues. CDR3 sequence: CASSEATLAGVLTETQYF. In DNA form, the CDR3 reads TGTGCCAGCAGTGAAGCGACACTAGCGGGAGTTTTAACAGAGACCCAGTACTTC.

There are many counts of this clonotype. This chain uses TRBV6-2 or TRBV6-3 with TRBJ2-3; D remains unclear. The germline gives CDR1 MNHEY, CDR2 SVGEGT. The CDR3 totals 15 residues. The germline V and J ends were trimmed by 2 bases and 1 base, with 10 bases remaining between them. CDR3 in DNA: TGTGCCAGCAGTTACGGGAACGTAGGCACAGATACGCAGTATTTT. It is translated as CASSYGNVGTDTQYF.

This clonotype was found many times. The V and J genes are TRBV20-1 and TRBJ1-3; no reliable D call. The CDR3 covers 12 residues. Looked up from germline, CDR1 is DFQATT and CDR2 is SNEGSKA (reference sequence). Trimming removed 3 bases from V and 2 bases from J, with 5 bases in between. The CDR3 region is CSASGPGNTIYF. The CDR3 bases are TGCAGTGCTAGTGGGCCTGGAAACACCATATATTTT.